This T cell receptor (beta chain) was sequenced during a study of cytomegalovirus exposure and HLA in healthy donors. The donors belonged to the approximately 130-subject validation cohort, separate from the roughly 670-subject first cohort. Germline CDR1 reads GTSNPN; CDR2 reads SVGIG (reference sequence). The trim removed 4 bases at V and 4 bases at J, leaving 6 bases unmatched. There are 13 residues in the CDR3. Overall study findings and caveats: A few chains tied to CMV proved CMV antigen-specific in vitro. Reports indicated that the classifier achieved high specificity and sensitivity in diagnosing cytomegalovirus status.

Points on this clone: Its target is not known.

Produced via immunoSEQ multiplex PCR; TCRdb's table is partial and in-frame only. The sample yields about 73,000 clones, about 90% seen once. V is TRBV30 and J is TRBJ1-1; TRBD1 aligns across 7 bases. The specimen sequenced was PBMCs. This clonotype originated in a woman aged 18-35 years in good health and CMV-seropositive. The CDR3 region has the DNA TGTGCCTGGACCTTGGGACAGTTCACTGAAGCTTTCTTT. As protein: CAWTLGQFTEAFF.